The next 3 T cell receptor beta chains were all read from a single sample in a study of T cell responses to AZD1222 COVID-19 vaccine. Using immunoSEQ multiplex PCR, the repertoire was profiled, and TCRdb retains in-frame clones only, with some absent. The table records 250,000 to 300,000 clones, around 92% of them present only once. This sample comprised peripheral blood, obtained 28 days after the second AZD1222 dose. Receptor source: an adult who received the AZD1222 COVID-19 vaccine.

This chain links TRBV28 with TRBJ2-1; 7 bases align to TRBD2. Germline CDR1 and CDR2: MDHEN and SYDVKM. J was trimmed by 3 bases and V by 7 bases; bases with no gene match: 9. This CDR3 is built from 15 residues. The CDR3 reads CASTSPSGGYNEQFF. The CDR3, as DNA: TGTGCCAGCACCTCGCCCTCGGGGGGCTACAATGAGCAGTTCTTC.

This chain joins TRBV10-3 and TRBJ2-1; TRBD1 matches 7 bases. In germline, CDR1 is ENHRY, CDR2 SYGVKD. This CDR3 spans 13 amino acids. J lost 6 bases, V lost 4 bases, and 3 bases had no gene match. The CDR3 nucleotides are TGTGCCATCAGTGTTGACAGGGTCAATGAGCAGTTCTTC. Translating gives CAISVDRVNEQFF.

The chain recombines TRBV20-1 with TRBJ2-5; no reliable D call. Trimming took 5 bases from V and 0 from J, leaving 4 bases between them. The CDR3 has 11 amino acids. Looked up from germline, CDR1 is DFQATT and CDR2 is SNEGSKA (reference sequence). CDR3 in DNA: TGCAGTGCTTGGAACCAAGAGACCCAGTACTTC. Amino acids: CSAWNQETQYF.